The 15 T cell receptor beta chains presented below share a single source sample, sequenced in a study of T cells after yellow fever vaccination. Via MiXCR, TCRdb re-called the 5' RACE reads, giving one row per CDR3 protein. This sample yields 70,000 to 80,000 distinct CDR3 sequences, of which around 7% are seen a single time; around 29% belongs to the top ten. The material sequenced was CD8+ T cells sorted from PBMCs, taken 9 to 11 days after the first yellow fever vaccination. These receptors originate from a man between 18 and 35 years old who received the YFV17D yellow fever vaccine.

The chain employs TRBV6-5 and TRBJ2-7; no clear D gene. Trimming removed 2 bases from V and 6 bases from J, with 14 bases in between. From germline, CDR1 is MNHEY and CDR2 SVGAGI. CDR3 length equals 14 residues. The CDR3 spells CASSYEDLVGEQYF. CDR3 DNA: TGTGCCAGCAGTTACGAAGACCTCGTAGGCGAGCAGTACTTC.

This clonotype was seen many times. The chain employs TRBV5-1 and TRBJ1-4, with a possible D match to TRBD1 (6 bases). CDR1 is SGHRS and CDR2 is YFSETQ in the germline V gene. The CDR3 is 14 amino acids. V dropped 3 bases and J dropped 3 bases, with 9 bases sitting between them. DNA of the CDR3: TGCGCCAGCAGCTCGACAGGCCCTAATGAAAAACTGTTTTTT. Protein sequence: CASSSTGPNEKLFF.

Ten or more counts support this clonotype. The chain couples TRBV13 to TRBJ1-4; 7 bases line up with TRBD1. This CDR3 is built from 15 residues. Germline trimming cut 6 bases from V and 5 bases from J; bases unmatched to any gene: 9. The germline V gene has CDR1 PRHDT and CDR2 FYEKMQ (reference sequence). The CDR3 coding sequence is TGTGCCAGCAGAGACACAGGGGTCTTGAATGAAAAACTGTTTTTT. Protein: CASRDTGVLNEKLFF.

This clonotype came up many times. The chain has TRBV6-1 and TRBJ2-2; 7 bases agree with TRBD2. The trim removed 3 bases at V and 4 bases at J, leaving 5 bases unmatched. Per germline, CDR1 MNHNS and CDR2 SASEGT. The CDR3 extends over 15 amino acids. CDR3 in DNA: TGTGCCAGCAGTGACGGACTAGGAGGCACCGGGGAGCTGTTTTTT. Translating gives CASSDGLGGTGELFF.

This clonotype occurred a few times. The chain uses TRBV10-3 and TRBJ1-2; D gene ambiguous. In germline, CDR1 is ENHRY, CDR2 SYGVKD. This CDR3 spans 12 amino acids. V was trimmed by 7 bases and J by 2 bases, leaving 8 bases between them. CDR3 in amino acids: CAIKEANYGYTF. The CDR3 DNA is TGTGCCATCAAGGAGGCCAACTATGGCTACACCTTC.

This clonotype was picked up many times. V usage is TRBV27 and J usage is TRBJ2-1; 13 bases align to TRBD2. The V gene end was trimmed by 6 bases and the J gene end by 4 bases; junction bases not matched to a gene: 3. The CDR3 is 15 residues long. CDR1 MNHEY and CDR2 SMNVEV come from the germline V gene (reference sequence). CDR3 coding DNA: TGTGCCAGCAGAGAGGGACTAGCGGGGTACAATGAGCAGTTCTTC. Its protein product is CASREGLAGYNEQFF.

With regard to this clonotype: Possible read error: a much larger clone is one base away. This chain uses TRBV5-1 with TRBJ2-7; 9 bases align to TRBD1. Germline values: CDR1 SGHRS, CDR2 YFSETQ. CDR3 length: 14 amino acids. The CDR3 region is CVSSLGTGRYEQYF. For the CDR3, the DNA is TGCGTCAGCAGCTTGGGGACAGGGCGCTACGAGCAGTACTTC. The full variable domain, with the rest looked up from reference TRBV5-1 and TRBJ2-7, is KAGVTQTPRYLIKTRGQQVTLSCSPISGHRSVSWYQQTPGQGLQFLFEYFSETQRNKGNFPGRFSGRQFSNSRSEMNVSTLELGDSALYLCVSSLGTGRYEQYFGPGTRLTVT.

In this sample, this clonotype turned up many times. This sequence joins TRBV6-5 and TRBJ1-6; 7 nucleotides line up with TRBD1. Trimming took 2 bases from V and 6 from J; bases not matched to a gene: 1. The germline CDR1 and CDR2 sequences are MNHEY and SVGAGI. The CDR3 is made up of 14 amino acids. The CDR3 sequence: CASSYGDSNSPLHF. The DNA of the CDR3 is TGTGCCAGCAGTTACGGGGACAGTAATTCACCCCTCCACTTT.

This clonotype was seen ten or more times. This chain uses TRBV4-2 with TRBJ1-6; the match to TRBD1 covers 8 bases. V gave up 4 bases and J gave up 10 bases; unmatched junction bases: 6. Germline values: CDR1 LGHNA, CDR2 YNFKEQ. The CDR3 totals 14 residues. The chain's CDR3 is CASSPGQGGSPLHF. The CDR3 DNA reads TGTGCCAGCAGCCCCGGACAGGGAGGGTCACCCCTCCACTTT.

This clonotype has only a few counts. This sequence joins TRBV28 and TRBJ1-2; TRBD1 might be the D (6 bases). The CDR3 loop spans 16 amino acids. V was trimmed by 2 bases and J by 8 bases, leaving 21 bases between them. CDR1 is MDHEN, CDR2 SYDVKM, per germline. As DNA, the CDR3 is TGTGCCAGCAGTTTAACGGTGGGCTCGGGGGCTCGCGGCTACACCTTC. Protein sequence: CASSLTVGSGARGYTF.

This clonotype was counted a few times. The chain combines TRBV5-6 with TRBJ1-2, with D perhaps TRBD1 (6 bases). Looked up from germline, CDR1 is SGHDT and CDR2 is YYEEEE. This CDR3 comprises 12 residues. V was pared by 6 bases and J by 4 bases, with 10 bases between. The CDR3 DNA is TGTGCCAGCACCACAGGGAGCTATGGCTACACCTTC. The encoded protein is CASTTGSYGYTF.

This clonotype was seen repeatedly, ten times or more. This sequence joins TRBV7-9 and TRBJ1-2; tentative D call: TRBD1 (5 bases). CDR3 length: 13 amino acids. V lost 4 bases and J 1 base, leaving 7 bases between the germline ends. Germline loops: CDR1 SEHNR, CDR2 FQNEAQ (reference sequence). Written as DNA, the CDR3 is TGTGCCAGCAGCTACAGGAGTAACTATGGCTACACCTTC. It specifies CASSYRSNYGYTF.

The chain employs TRBV3-1 and TRBJ2-2, with D uncertain. From germline, CDR1 is LGHDT and CDR2 YNNKEL (reference sequence). The V and J ends lost 0 bases and 5 bases respectively, with 25 bases between them. The CDR3 totals 20 residues. In DNA form, the CDR3 reads TGTGCCAGCAGCCAAGATCTAGGCAGCTCCCCCTCGATGAGGACCGGGGAGCTGTTTTTT. Residues: CASSQDLGSSPSMRTGELFF.

This clonotype has ten or more counts. The chain combines TRBV4-1 with TRBJ2-1; 7 bases are shared with TRBD2. With 4 bases clipped from V and 1 base from J, the junction kept 4 bases outside the gene matches. This CDR3 contains 15 residues. Germline values: CDR1 MGHRA, CDR2 YSYEKL. CDR3 sequence reads: CASSLPLASYNEQFF. CDR3 bases: TGCGCCAGCAGCCTCCCACTAGCGTCCTACAATGAGCAGTTCTTC.

This clonotype was counted a few times. The chain carries TRBV4-1 and TRBJ1-1; tentative D call: TRBD1 (5 bases). This CDR3 is 15 amino acids long. CDR1 and CDR2 (germline): MGHRA, YSYEKL. The ends were cut back, 0 bases at V and 4 bases at J, with 12 bases in the middle. For the CDR3, the DNA is TGCGCCAGCAGCCAAGACCCGGGACGGCTCACTGAAGCTTTCTTT. The encoded protein is CASSQDPGRLTEAFF.